This T cell receptor (beta chain) was captured by sequencing in a study of blood T cell repertoires in COVID-19. About the research overall: Acute and convalescent COVID-19 samples came from the United States, Italy and Spain.

Only in-frame clones appear in the TCRdb table, and some are missing; sequencing was by immunoSEQ multiplex PCR. The sample contains hundreds of thousands of clones, 65% to 90% of which appear only once. The CDR3 totals 18 residues. The trim removed 1 base at V and 3 bases at J, leaving 7 bases unmatched. Germline CDR1 is SEHNR and CDR2 is FQNEAQ (reference sequence). The sequencing sample was made of peripheral blood. This TCR came from a man over 45 with active or convalescent COVID-19. The chain recombines TRBV7-9 with TRBJ2-3, with 13 bases aligning to TRBD2. CDR3 residues: CASSLGPLAGGPTDTQYF. Here the CDR3 DNA reads TGTGCCAGCAGCTTAGGGCCACTAGCGGGAGGGCCAACAGATACGCAGTATTTT.